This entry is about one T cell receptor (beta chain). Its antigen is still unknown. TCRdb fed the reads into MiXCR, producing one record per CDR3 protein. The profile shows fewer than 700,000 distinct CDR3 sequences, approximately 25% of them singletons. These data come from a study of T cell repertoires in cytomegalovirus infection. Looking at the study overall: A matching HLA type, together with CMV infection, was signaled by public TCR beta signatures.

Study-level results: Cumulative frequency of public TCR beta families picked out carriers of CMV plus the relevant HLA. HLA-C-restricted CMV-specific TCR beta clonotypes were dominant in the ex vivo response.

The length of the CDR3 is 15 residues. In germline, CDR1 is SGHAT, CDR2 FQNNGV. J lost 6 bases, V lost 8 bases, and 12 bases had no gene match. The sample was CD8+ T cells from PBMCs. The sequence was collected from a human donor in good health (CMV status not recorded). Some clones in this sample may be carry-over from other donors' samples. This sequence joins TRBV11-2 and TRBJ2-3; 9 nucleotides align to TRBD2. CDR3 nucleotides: TGTGCCAGCCGAAGACTAGCGGCCCGGGAGGATACGCAGTATTTT. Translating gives CASRRLAAREDTQYF.